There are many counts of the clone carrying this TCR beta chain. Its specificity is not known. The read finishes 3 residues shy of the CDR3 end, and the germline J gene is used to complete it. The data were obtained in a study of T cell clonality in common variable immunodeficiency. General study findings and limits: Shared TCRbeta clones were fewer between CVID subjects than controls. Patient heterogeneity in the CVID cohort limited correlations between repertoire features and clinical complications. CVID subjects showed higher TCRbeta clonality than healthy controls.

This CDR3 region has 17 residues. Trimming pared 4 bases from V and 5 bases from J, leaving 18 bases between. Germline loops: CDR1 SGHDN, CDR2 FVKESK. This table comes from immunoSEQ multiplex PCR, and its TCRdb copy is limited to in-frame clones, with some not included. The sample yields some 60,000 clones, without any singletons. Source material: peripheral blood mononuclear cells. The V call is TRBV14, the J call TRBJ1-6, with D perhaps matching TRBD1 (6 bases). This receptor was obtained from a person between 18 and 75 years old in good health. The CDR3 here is CASSPRGAALDNSPLHF. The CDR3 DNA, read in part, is TGTGCCAGCAGCCCTCGGGGGGCCGCACTCGATAATTCACCC. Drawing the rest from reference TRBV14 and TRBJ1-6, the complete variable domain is EAGVTQFPSHSVIEKGQTVTLRCDPISGHDNLYWYRRVMGKEIKFLLHFVKESKQDESGMPNNRFLAERTGGTYSTLKVQPAELEDSGVYFCASSPRGAALDNSPLHFGNGTRLTVT.